This T cell receptor beta chain was obtained from a study of cytomegalovirus exposure and HLA in healthy donors. Notes on the study in general: A reported reduction in N-insertions relative to the roughly 710-donor mean was seen in an Asian-associated ancestry cluster in a later analysis.

The CDR3 consists of 13 residues. Germline CDR1 and CDR2: SGHTA and FQGNSA. V was pared by 5 bases and J by 5 bases, with 10 bases between. Turning to this clone: What it binds is unknown.

The PCR employed 60 Vbeta primers together with 13 Jbeta primers. Assay: immunoSEQ multiplex PCR; the TCRdb copy retains only in-frame clones and omits some. This repertoire includes about 160,000 clones. The chain uses TRBV7-2 and TRBJ2-1, with D possibly being TRBD1 (5 bases). This TCR was recovered from a woman in her sixties in good health and CMV-seronegative. Sequencing was carried out using PBMCs. The CDR3 here is CASSQGKNNEQFF. CDR3 sequence (DNA): TGTGCCAGCAGCCAGGGAAAAAACAATGAGCAGTTCTTC. The complete variable domain, with remaining parts taken from reference TRBV7-2 and TRBJ2-1, reads GAGVSQSPSNKVTEKGKDVELRCDPISGHTALYWYRQSLGQGLEFLIYFQGNSAPDKSGLPSDRFSAERTGGSVSTLTIQRTQQEDSAVYLCASSQGKNNEQFFGPGTRLTVL.